This T cell receptor beta chain was sequenced during a study of Ad26.COV2.S vaccination and SARS-CoV-2 variants. Study overall: Once or twice, 56 days apart, Ad26.COV2.S was delivered intramuscularly.

The method was immunoSEQ multiplex PCR; TCRdb's version includes in-frame clones alone and lacks a portion of them. The sample consists of 350,000 to 500,000 clones, 88% of them appearing once. The CDR3 sequence is 13 residues long. The germline gives CDR1 MDHEN, CDR2 SYDVKM. V was clipped by 6 bases and J by 11 bases, with 19 bases between them. Treatment here: around 19 received Ad26.COV2.S at low or high dose, single or two shots; about 5 received placebo; per-sample allocation not given. Sample collection was performed on day 63 after the first vaccine or placebo injection. Only a few counts were recorded for this clone.

The receptor's source is a person aged 18-60 years who received the Ad26.COV2.S COVID-19 vaccine or a placebo. This chain uses TRBV28 with TRBJ1-1; tentatively, D is TRBD1 (6 bases). The material sequenced was peripheral blood, taken in a trial of Ad26.COV2.S vaccine versus placebo. This CDR3 reads CASRTGQTLGAFF. CDR3 bases: TGTGCCAGCAGAACGGGACAAACCTTGGGGGCTTTCTTT.